This is a list of T cell receptor beta chains from one sample in a study of shared clonotypes between healthy human individuals. Repertoires were generated with immunoSEQ multiplex PCR, while TCRdb's copy carries only in-frame clones and drops some. The sample has around 1,900,000 clones, about 93% seen once. The sequencing sample was made of naive CD8+ T cells from PBMCs. Receptor source: a man younger than 35 in good health. Some clones in this sample may be carry-over from other donors' samples. CDR3s include the opening cysteine and the closing phenylalanine or tryptophan. Fields, in order: V gene, CDR3 length, clone size, D gene, J gene, CDR3 protein, CDR3 DNA. D genes are given only for firm matches. Only part of the rows carry a size: once, few, many, or a class if the clone is expanded.

TRBV28	16	NA	NA	TRBJ2-1	CASSLFQRVSYNEQFF	TGTGCCAGCAGTTTATTTCAGAGGGTTTCCTACAATGAGCAGTTCTTC
TRBV7-8	15	NA	NA	TRBJ1-3	CASSSRGGSGNTIYF	TGTGCCAGCAGCTCCCGTGGGGGGTCTGGAAACACCATATATTTT
TRBV7-8	15	NA	NA	TRBJ2-5	CASRNLGQGSETQYF	TGTGCCAGCAGGAACTTGGGCCAGGGGAGCGAGACCCAGTACTTC
TRBV27	13	NA	NA	TRBJ1-1	CASSVSRNTEAFF	TGTGCCAGCAGTGTTTCTCGGAACACTGAAGCTTTCTTT
TRBV6-1	17	NA	TRBD1	TRBJ1-1	CASSGPRDRELVTEAFF	TGTGCCAGCAGTGGCCCCCGGGACAGGGAGCTGGTCACTGAAGCTTTCTTT
TRBV10-3	13	NA	NA	TRBJ2-5	CAIKRELDETQYF	TGTGCCATCAAAAGGGAGTTGGATGAGACCCAGTACTTC
TRBV19	13	NA	NA	TRBJ2-7	CASSITGINEQYF	TGTGCCAGTAGTATAACAGGGATCAACGAGCAGTACTTC
TRBV7-7	18	NA	NA	TRBJ1-5	CASSLRDTNKVGNQPQHF	TGTGCCAGCAGCCTCCGGGACACCAATAAGGTTGGGAATCAGCCCCAGCATTTT
TRBV7-3	15	NA	NA	TRBJ2-1	CASSWDDRSYDEQFF	TGTGCCAGCAGCTGGGATGACAGGTCGTACGATGAGCAGTTCTTC
TRBV6-5	15	NA	TRBD1	TRBJ2-5	CASSSPGTGEETQYF	TGTGCCAGCAGTTCACCCGGGACAGGGGAAGAGACCCAGTACTTC
TRBV28	13	NA	NA	TRBJ1-4	CASSLDGVQKLFF	TGTGCCAGCAGTCTAGATGGGGTCCAAAAACTGTTTTTT
TRBV6-5	16	NA	NA	TRBJ2-1	CASTYSAGYHYNEQFF	TGTGCCAGCACTTACTCCGCGGGTTATCACTACAATGAGCAGTTCTTC
TRBV7-3	15	NA	NA	TRBJ2-7	CASSRGQGRTYEQYF	TGTGCCAGCAGCCGGGGGCAGGGGCGGACCTACGAGCAGTACTTC
TRBV2	16	NA	NA	TRBJ1-5	CASSEVRRVFNQPQHF	TGTGCCAGCAGTGAGGTCCGCCGGGTGTTCAATCAGCCCCAGCATTTT
TRBV10-3	13	NA	TRBD2	TRBJ2-7	CAISDASGYEQYF	TGTGCCATCAGTGACGCTAGCGGCTACGAGCAGTACTTC
TRBV28	17	NA	TRBD2	TRBJ2-2	CASSLVLAGGPGGELFF	TGTGCCAGCAGTTTAGTCCTAGCGGGAGGGCCAGGCGGGGAGCTGTTTTTT
TRBV5-4	11	NA	NA	TRBJ2-1	CASSLGSEQFF	TGTGCCAGCAGCTTGGGGTCTGAGCAGTTCTTC
TRBV11-2	15	NA	NA	TRBJ2-7	CASSFSPSTSYEQYF	TGTGCCAGCAGCTTTTCCCCCTCGACGTCCTACGAGCAGTACTTC
TRBV28	11	NA	NA	TRBJ2-7	CASSTAYEQYF	TGTGCCAGCAGTACGGCCTACGAGCAGTACTTC
TRBV7-9	14	NA	NA	TRBJ2-5	CASSLRGARETQYF	TGTGCCAGCAGCTTACGGGGGGCGAGGGAGACCCAGTACTTC
TRBV19	15	NA	TRBD2	TRBJ2-3	CASRALAGTVGMQYF	TGTGCCAGTAGGGCCCTAGCGGGGACCGTAGGTATGCAGTATTTT
TRBV13	15	once	NA	TRBJ2-2	CASSQRTVNTGELFF	TGTGCCAGCAGCCAAAGGACAGTTAACACCGGGGAGCTGTTTTTT
TRBV2	15	NA	NA	TRBJ2-7	CASSEEGLTYYEQYF	TGTGCCAGCAGTGAGGAAGGGCTCACATACTACGAGCAGTACTTC
TRBV27	17	NA	NA	TRBJ2-1	CASSFTRQGISGGGWIF	TGTGCCAGCAGTTTCACACGACAGGGAATTAGCGGAGGGGGATGGATCTTC
TRBV5-4	11	few	NA	TRBJ1-1	CAEGEDTEAFF	TGTGCTGAGGGAGAAGACACTGAAGCTTTCTTT
TRBV7-9	15	NA	NA	TRBJ1-5	CASSSSQDGNQPQHF	TGTGCCAGCAGTAGCAGTCAGGACGGGAATCAGCCCCAGCATTTT
TRBV30	13	NA	NA	TRBJ1-2	CAWWGGTRYGYTF	TGTGCCTGGTGGGGGGGCACTCGCTATGGCTACACCTTC
TRBV7-9	15	NA	NA	TRBJ2-3	CASSFLWAGRDTQYF	TGTGCCAGCAGCTTTTTATGGGCAGGGAGAGATACGCAGTATTTT
TRBV5-1	17	NA	TRBD2	TRBJ2-3	CASRFGERELKTDTQYF	TGCGCCAGCAGGTTTGGCGAGCGGGAGTTGAAGACAGATACGCAGTATTTT
TRBV7-3	14	NA	NA	TRBJ2-7	CASSPDSLSYEQYF	TGTGCCAGCAGCCCAGACAGTCTCTCCTACGAGCAGTACTTC
TRBV5-8	15	NA	NA	TRBJ2-7	CASSLARRGPYEQYF	TGTGCCAGCAGCTTGGCCCGCAGGGGCCCCTACGAGCAGTACTTC
TRBV9	14	NA	TRBD1	TRBJ2-1	CASSVVDREYEQFF	TGTGCCAGCAGCGTAGTTGACAGGGAGTATGAGCAGTTCTTC
TRBV11-2	15	NA	NA	TRBJ2-1	CASSFTPRTDNEQFF	TGTGCCAGCAGCTTCACTCCCAGGACAGACAATGAGCAGTTCTTC
TRBV7-2	14	NA	NA	TRBJ2-7	CASSYPISGYEQYF	TGTGCCAGCAGCTACCCGATCTCGGGCTACGAGCAGTACTTC
TRBV7-9	15	once	NA	TRBJ2-7	CASSLGPGGNYEQYF	TGTGCCAGCAGCTTAGGCCCAGGGGGGAACTACGAGCAGTACTTC
TRBV11-3	15	NA	NA	TRBJ2-1	CASSLEQGTYNEQFF	TGTGCCAGCAGCTTAGAACAGGGCACCTACAATGAGCAGTTCTTC
TRBV6-4	15	NA	NA	TRBJ2-1	CASSPDYSSYNEQFF	TGTGCCAGCAGCCCAGACTATAGCTCCTACAATGAGCAGTTCTTC
TRBV4-1	15	NA	TRBD2	TRBJ2-1	CASSLNAAGGNEQFF	TGCGCCAGCAGCCTAAACGCCGCGGGAGGGAATGAGCAGTTCTTC
TRBV6-1	15	NA	NA	TRBJ1-5	CASSWTEYSNQPQHF	TGTGCCAGCAGTTGGACAGAATATAGCAATCAGCCCCAGCATTTT
TRBV28	12	NA	NA	TRBJ2-1	CASSLDYNEQFF	TGTGCCAGCTCCCTGGACTACAATGAGCAGTTCTTC
TRBV7-9	15	NA	TRBD1	TRBJ2-1	CASSQGQASYNEQFF	TGTGCCAGCAGCCAGGGACAGGCTTCCTACAATGAGCAGTTCTTC
TRBV28	15	NA	NA	TRBJ1-5	CASSLSWGNNQPQHF	TGTGCCAGCAGTTTAAGTTGGGGGAACAATCAGCCCCAGCATTTT
TRBV4-2	17	NA	TRBD2	TRBJ2-1	CASSQLREGSSYNEQFF	TGTGCCAGCAGCCAACTGCGGGAGGGGAGCTCCTACAATGAGCAGTTCTTC
TRBV15	11	NA	TRBD1	TRBJ1-1	CATRDRGRAFF	TGTGCCACCCGCGACAGGGGGCGGGCTTTCTTT
TRBV25-1	16	NA	NA	TRBJ2-2	CASSPRGPSNTGELFF	TGTGCCAGCAGTCCTCGGGGACCGTCGAACACCGGGGAGCTGTTTTTT
TRBV7-2	14	NA	TRBD2	TRBJ2-3	CASSFLGRADTQYF	TGTGCCAGCAGCTTTCTCGGGAGGGCGGATACGCAGTATTTT